The clone carrying this T cell receptor beta chain showed up just a few times. Its antigen is unidentified. Individual cDNA molecules received unique molecular identifiers. MiXCR, applied by TCRdb to the 5' RACE reads, yields one record per CDR3 protein. This repertoire shows 90,000 to 120,000 distinct CDR3 sequences, approximately 10% found once; its top ten account for 7.6%. This sample is drawn from a study of early T cells in non-severe SARS-CoV-2 infection. Germline values: CDR1 MGHDK, CDR2 SYGVNS. Trimming took 4 bases from V and 7 from J; bases not matched to a gene: 13. There are 17 residues in the CDR3. Overall study results and limits: Anti-spike CD8 responses were favored by VDJdb matching, which missed private and CD4 specificities.

The sample taken for sequencing was whole blood. The origin of this receptor is an adult who was a healthcare worker with PCR-confirmed SARS-CoV-2 infection or an uninfected control (not recorded which). V usage is TRBV25-1 and J usage is TRBJ2-2; 9 bases fit TRBD2. The CDR3 coding sequence is TGTGCCAGCAGTGCTCGACCCTGGACTAGCGTGGTCGGGGAGCTGTTTTTT. Translated: CASSARPWTSVVGELFF. The full variable domain, with the rest looked up from reference TRBV25-1 and TRBJ2-2, is EADIYQTPRYLVIGTGKKITLECSQTMGHDKMYWYQQDPGMELHLIHYSYGVNSTEKGDLSSESTVSRIRTEHFPLTLESARPSHTSQYLCASSARPWTSVVGELFFGEGSRLTVL.